The rows below give T cell receptor beta chains drawn from one sample of a study of T-cell memory formation after mild COVID-19. TCRdb reprocessed the 5' RACE reads with MiXCR, giving one entry per CDR3 protein. The data hold some 40,000 distinct CDR3 sequences, with 7.3% observed a single time. The sequencing input was PBMCs or a T cell subset sorted from them (not recorded which). These receptors all stem from a man younger than 35 who had mild COVID-19 (a few samples of this study predate the infection). Cell type and time point are not known. Both conserved end residues are part of each CDR3. The order of the fields is CDR3 DNA, CDR3 protein, D gene, V gene, J gene, clone size. The D gene is left open where the match is weak. Rows give clone size only sometimes, using once, few, many, or a class for an expanded clone.

TGTGCCAGCAGCACCTACAAGAACACTGAAGCTTTCTTT	CASSTYKNTEAFF	NA	TRBV7-3	TRBJ1-1	few
TGTGCCAGCAAACTTCGTCCGGTAAGCACTGAAGCTTTCTTT	CASKLRPVSTEAFF	NA	TRBV11-2	TRBJ1-1	few
TGTGCCAGCAGCCTAACAGGGGAGGTAGGCGAGCAGTACTTC	CASSLTGEVGEQYF	NA	TRBV7-9	TRBJ2-7	NA
TGTGCCATTCGGACTAGCGGGGGGCAAGATACGCAGTATTTT	CAIRTSGGQDTQYF	TRBD2	TRBV10-3	TRBJ2-3	many
TGTGCCAGCCTATTCGGGGGGTCGGGGGAGACCCAGTACTTC	CASLFGGSGETQYF	TRBD2	TRBV12-3/TRBV12-4	TRBJ2-5	NA
TGTGCCAGCCAAAGAAACCAGGGGTACAATGAGCAGTTCTTC	CASQRNQGYNEQFF	NA	TRBV6-2/TRBV6-3	TRBJ2-1	many
TGCAGTGCTAGGGCTGGGCAGACGAATCAGCCCCAGCATTTT	CSARAGQTNQPQHF	NA	TRBV20-1	TRBJ1-5	NA
TGTGCCAGCAGTTATGGCCAGGACAGATACGAGCAGTACTTC	CASSYGQDRYEQYF	NA	TRBV6-6	TRBJ2-7	medium-sized
TGTGCCAGCAGCGGGGACAGTCGGAACACTGAAGCTTTCTTT	CASSGDSRNTEAFF	TRBD1	TRBV9	TRBJ1-1	few
TGTGCCAGCAGCTTAGGGGGGACTAGCTACAATGAGCAGTTCTTC	CASSLGGTSYNEQFF	TRBD2	TRBV11-2	TRBJ2-1	NA
TGCAGCGTGAGAAAAGATACGCAGTATTTT	CSVRKDTQYF	NA	TRBV29-1	TRBJ2-3	few
TGTGCCAGCAGCGTAGACCTGAGCACTGAAGCTTTCTTT	CASSVDLSTEAFF	NA	TRBV7-8	TRBJ1-1	many
TGCGCCAGCAGCCATCGGACAGGAAACATGGGTTCACCCCTCCACTTT	CASSHRTGNMGSPLHF	TRBD1	TRBV4-1	TRBJ1-6	NA
TGTGCCAGCTCCAGCGGACTAAACCTCCAAGAGACCCAGTACTTC	CASSSGLNLQETQYF	NA	TRBV7-6	TRBJ2-5	NA
TGTGCCAGCAGCCAACGGGACGGAGAAAACATTCAGTACTTC	CASSQRDGENIQYF	NA	TRBV3-1	TRBJ2-4	few
TGTGCCAGCAGTGGGACCCTGCTTTCGAGCTCCTACGAGCAGTACTTC	CASSGTLLSSSYEQYF	NA	TRBV12-3/TRBV12-4	TRBJ2-7	many
TGCGCCAGCAGTCCCGTGGAAACGCCTTCCTACGAGCAGTACTTC	CASSPVETPSYEQYF	NA	TRBV10-2	TRBJ2-7	NA
TGTGCCAGCAGCCAATTTGGGGCAGGGCAAGGGACTGAAGCTTTCTTT	CASSQFGAGQGTEAFF	NA	TRBV9	TRBJ1-1	NA
TGCGCCAGCAGCCAAGAACAGTTGCTAAACGGCTACACCTTC	CASSQEQLLNGYTF	NA	TRBV4-3	TRBJ1-2	NA
TGCAGTGCTAGAGATAGCTCTGGGGCCAACGTCCTGACTTTC	CSARDSSGANVLTF	NA	TRBV20-1	TRBJ2-6	few
TGCGCCAGCAGCTTCGGCGGGGCCATCGAAGAGACCCAGTACTTC	CASSFGGAIEETQYF	NA	TRBV5-1	TRBJ2-5	few
TGTGCCAGCAGTTACGACCGAGGAAGATTTAATGAAAAACTGTTTTTT	CASSYDRGRFNEKLFF	NA	TRBV6-5	TRBJ1-4	NA
TGTGCCAGCAGGTTCGGTGGAGCCAATGAGCAGTTCTTC	CASRFGGANEQFF	NA	TRBV7-2	TRBJ2-1	few
TGCAGCGTCGGGGACATGCCAGATACGCAGTATTTT	CSVGDMPDTQYF	NA	TRBV29-1	TRBJ2-3	NA
TGCGCCAGCAGCCCCCTTGGACAGAACACTGAAGCTTTCTTT	CASSPLGQNTEAFF	NA	TRBV5-1	TRBJ1-1	many
TGCAGTGCTAGTGTAAGTCTAGTCAGCGATGAGCAGTTCTTC	CSASVSLVSDEQFF	NA	TRBV20-1	TRBJ2-1	many
TGTGCCAGCAGCTTAGTGAGAGGAGGCTACACCTTC	CASSLVRGGYTF	NA	TRBV7-8	TRBJ1-2	many
TGTGCCAGCAGCGCGGGACACCCGACCTCCGAGCAGTACTTC	CASSAGHPTSEQYF	NA	TRBV7-2	TRBJ2-7	many
TGTGCCAGCAGCTTAATGGATAGTTCAAATGGTGAAAAACTGTTTTTT	CASSLMDSSNGEKLFF	NA	TRBV7-6	TRBJ1-4	few
TGTGCCAGCAGCCTCGGGACTATCACCGGGGAGCTGTTTTTT	CASSLGTITGELFF	TRBD2	TRBV12-3/TRBV12-4	TRBJ2-2	many
TGCAGTGCTTGGGGCGGCGGCGGGGAGCTGTTTTTT	CSAWGGGGELFF	NA	TRBV20-1	TRBJ2-2	few
TGTGCCAGCAGATCGGGACTAAGAGAGACCCAGTACTTC	CASRSGLRETQYF	TRBD2	TRBV12-3/TRBV12-4	TRBJ2-5	NA
TGTGCCAGCAGGAAGGACAGTTATAGCAATCAGCCCCAGCATTTT	CASRKDSYSNQPQHF	NA	TRBV6-5	TRBJ1-5	NA
TGCGCCAGCAGCTTGGCCGCGGGGACCTCTGGAAACACCATATATTTT	CASSLAAGTSGNTIYF	NA	TRBV5-1	TRBJ1-3	few
TGCGCCAGCAGCGAGGGCCAAGGGGGCAATGAGCAGTTCTTC	CASSEGQGGNEQFF	NA	TRBV5-1	TRBJ2-1	few
TGCGCCAGCAGCTTTGGGACGGTATCATCGGGTGAAAAACTGTTTTTT	CASSFGTVSSGEKLFF	NA	TRBV5-1	TRBJ1-4	few
TGTGCCAGCAGTTTAGGGTGGGAGGGTACGCAGTATTTT	CASSLGWEGTQYF	TRBD2	TRBV28	TRBJ2-3	few
TGTGCCAGCAGCCGACTATCCGGGGAGCTGTTTTTT	CASSRLSGELFF	NA	TRBV7-2	TRBJ2-2	few
TGCAGCGTTAGCGGGGGGGCGATTGAGCAGTTCTTC	CSVSGGAIEQFF	TRBD2	TRBV29-1	TRBJ2-1	NA
TGTGCCACCGCGTTAATGGTACGAAACACTGAAGCTTTCTTT	CATALMVRNTEAFF	NA	TRBV14	TRBJ1-1	many
TGTGCCTCAACCCCGGGACTAGCGGGGGGCAATGAGCAGTTCTTC	CASTPGLAGGNEQFF	TRBD2	TRBV15	TRBJ2-1	NA
TGCGCCAGCAGCCCTACAGGGTCTCATGGCCAAGAGACCCAGTACTTC	CASSPTGSHGQETQYF	NA	TRBV5-1	TRBJ2-5	NA
TGTGCCAGCAGACTTGGGACAGGTGAAGCTTTCTTT	CASRLGTGEAFF	TRBD1	TRBV12-3/TRBV12-4	TRBJ1-1	few
TGTGCCACCCAAACTAGCGGCCAAGAGACCCAGTACTTC	CATQTSGQETQYF	TRBD2	TRBV18	TRBJ2-5	few
TGCGCCAGCAGTGGTCAAATCGGACTTATCGACACAGATACGCAGTATTTT	CASSGQIGLIDTDTQYF	NA	TRBV5-1	TRBJ2-3	many
TGCAGTGCTAGTTATACACAGGGGCGGAGGGATACCCAGTACTTC	CSASYTQGRRDTQYF	NA	TRBV20-1	TRBJ2-5	NA
TGTGCCAGCAGGGCCGGGACAGGGGGTTTTGCTGAAGCTTTCTTT	CASRAGTGGFAEAFF	TRBD1	TRBV7-2	TRBJ1-1	NA
TGTGCCAGCGGGATGATGTACGGGGAGCTGTTTTTT	CASGMMYGELFF	NA	TRBV9	TRBJ2-2	few
TGTGCCACCAGTGATTTGGCCCATAGCCCCTACGAGCAGTACTTC	CATSDLAHSPYEQYF	NA	TRBV24-1	TRBJ2-7	NA
TGCGCCAGCAGCGCGGCTGGAGAGGCCACAGATACGCAGTATTTT	CASSAAGEATDTQYF	NA	TRBV5-1	TRBJ2-3	many
TGTGCCGCCCGGACAGGGGAAAATGAAAAACTGTTTTTT	CAARTGENEKLFF	TRBD1	TRBV10-3	TRBJ1-4	few
TGTGCCAGCAGTCCCCGCTCGCTCACTAGCGGGGGGAATGAGCAGTTCTTC	CASSPRSLTSGGNEQFF	TRBD2	TRBV7-9	TRBJ2-1	few
TGTGCCATCAGTGAACAGGGGGGTTTCGGAAACACCATATATTTT	CAISEQGGFGNTIYF	TRBD1	TRBV10-3	TRBJ1-3	NA
TGCGCCAGCAGCCAGCTGATGGGGGGAAACACCGGGGAGCTGTTTTTT	CASSQLMGGNTGELFF	NA	TRBV4-3	TRBJ2-2	many